This passage covers 8 T cell receptor beta chains from one sample sequenced in a study of shared clonotypes between healthy human individuals (dated by TCRdb to 2018 to 2020). The library relied on the immunoSEQ multiplex PCR assay. Imported from immuneACCESS, the table was reduced by TCRdb to in-frame sequences with V and J called. These copies leave out some clones; in studies compared against another copy, an unresolved V gene accounts for under half, and the cause of the remainder is not known. The sample table shows about 2 million clones, and 85% to 95% are seen once. The biggest ten clones account for approximately 0.13% of the sample. Sequenced: naive CD4+ T cells sorted from blood. Sample cell subset or site, as interpreted from the label and publication: CD45RA+ positively selected. The receptor set was obtained from a man between 18 and 35 years old in good health.

This chain links TRBV2 with TRBJ2-1; 11 bases are a match to TRBD2. J gave up 6 bases and V 5 bases, and 12 bases lay outside the gene matches. This CDR3 is built from 17 residues. Per the germline V gene, CDR1 is SNHLY and CDR2 is FYNNEI. CDR3 DNA sequence: TGTGCCAGCAGTTTTACTAGCGGGAGTATAACATCCAATGAGCAGTTCTTC. Translated, it gives CASSFTSGSITSNEQFF. The variable domain in full, with the rest retrieved from reference TRBV2 and TRBJ2-1, is EPEVTQTPSHQVTQMGQEVILRCVPISNHLYFYWYRQILGQKVEFLVSFYNNEISEKSEIFDDQFSVERPDGSNFTLKIRSTKLEDSAMYFCASSFTSGSITSNEQFFGPGTRLTVL.

This clone showed up just once. The same CDR3 also results from other DNA sequences found in this sample. The chain employs TRBV5-4 and TRBJ1-6, with 8 bases lining up with TRBD1. The V gene's germline CDR1 is SGHNT and CDR2 YYREEE (reference sequence). The CDR3 loop spans 14 amino acids. J was trimmed by 5 bases and V by 4 bases; bases with no gene match: 2. CDR3 in DNA: TGTGCCAGCAGCCAGGGACAGGATAATTCACCCCTCCACTTT. It is translated as CASSQGQDNSPLHF.

This clone was detected only a few times. The genes are TRBV18 and TRBJ1-1; no clear D gene. The V gene's germline CDR1 is KGHSH and CDR2 LQKENI. V lost 7 bases and J lost 4, with 13 bases in between. This CDR3 contains 13 residues. The CDR3 nucleotides read TGTGCCAGCTTCTTATCTGTCGGCACTGAAGCTTTCTTT. This sequence encodes CASFLSVGTEAFF.

The V gene is TRBV18, the J gene TRBJ1-5; 8 bases line up with TRBD1. With V trimmed by 5 bases and J by 9 bases, 12 bases remained unmatched. The germline V gene encodes CDR1 KGHSH and CDR2 LQKENI. CDR3 length equals 15 residues. The DNA of the CDR3 is TGTGCCAGCTCAGGCGCGGGACAGGCCCCTGGGCCCCAGCATTTT. Translating it yields CASSGAGQAPGPQHF. Combining the CDR3 with reference TRBV18 and TRBJ1-5 gives the whole variable domain NAGVMQNPRHLVRRRGQEARLRCSPMKGHSHVYWYRQLPEEGLKFMVYLQKENIIDESGMPKERFSAEFPKEGPSILRIQQVVRGDSAAYFCASSGAGQAPGPQHFGDGTRLSIL.

The chain carries TRBV25-1 and TRBJ1-5; 7 bases are a match to TRBD1. The CDR3 covers 18 residues. The germline CDR1 and CDR2 sequences are MGHDK and SYGVNS. Germline trimming cut 4 bases from V and 6 bases from J; bases unmatched to any gene: 18. CDR3 protein: CASSGTPSTGSISQPQHF. The CDR3 coding sequence is TGTGCCAGCAGTGGTACCCCCTCGACAGGGAGTATCAGTCAGCCCCAGCATTTT.

The CDR3 DNA is TGTGCCAGCAGCCCCGGGACAGGGTTCACTGAAGCTTTCTTT. This translates into CASSPGTGFTEAFF. V usage is TRBV5-5 and J usage is TRBJ1-1; 9 bases line up with TRBD1. The junction had 5 bases not matched to a gene; V was cut back by 4 bases and J by 4 bases. CDR3 length: 14 residues. Germline CDR1 and CDR2: SGHKS and YYEKEE (reference sequence).

The chain employs TRBV9 and TRBJ2-7; D is unresolved. This CDR3 region has 13 residues. CDR1 and CDR2 from the germline V gene are SGDLS and YYNGEE. Trimming stripped 7 bases from V and 3 bases from J, with 14 bases between. CDR3: CASSPPQSYEQYF. The CDR3 DNA sequence: TGTGCCAGCTCCCCGCCCCAGAGCTACGAGCAGTACTTC.

The rearrangement uses TRBV28 and TRBJ2-7; 7 nucleotides line up with TRBD1. The CDR3 consists of 13 residues. Trimming removed 5 bases from V and 10 bases from J; junction bases left unmatched: 11. CDR1 is MDHEN and CDR2 is SYDVKM in the germline V gene. CDR3 sequence (DNA): TGTGCCAGCAGTGTAATCGGACAGGAAACTCAGTACTTC. Translating it yields CASSVIGQETQYF.